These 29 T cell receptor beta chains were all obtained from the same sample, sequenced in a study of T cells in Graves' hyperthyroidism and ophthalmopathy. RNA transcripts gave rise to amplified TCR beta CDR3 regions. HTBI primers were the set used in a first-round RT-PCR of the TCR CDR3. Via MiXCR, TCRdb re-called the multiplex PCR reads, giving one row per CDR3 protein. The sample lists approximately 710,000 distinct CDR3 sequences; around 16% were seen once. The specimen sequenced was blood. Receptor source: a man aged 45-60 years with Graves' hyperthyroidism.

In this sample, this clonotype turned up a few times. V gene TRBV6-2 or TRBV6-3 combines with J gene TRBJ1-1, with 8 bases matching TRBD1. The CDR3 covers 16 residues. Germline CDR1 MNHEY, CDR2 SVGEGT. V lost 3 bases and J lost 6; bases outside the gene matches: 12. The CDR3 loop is CASSYHTGQGTAEAFF. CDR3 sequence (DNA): TGTGCCAGCAGTTATCACACCGGACAGGGAACTGCTGAAGCTTTCTTT.

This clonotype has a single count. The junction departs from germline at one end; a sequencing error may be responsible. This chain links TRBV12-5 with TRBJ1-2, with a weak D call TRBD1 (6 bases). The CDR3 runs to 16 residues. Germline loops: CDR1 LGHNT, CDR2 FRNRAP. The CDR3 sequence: CASGLVRPGANYGHTF. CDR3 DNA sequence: TGTGCTAGTGGTTTGGTACGGCCGGGGGCTAACTATGGCCACACCTTC.

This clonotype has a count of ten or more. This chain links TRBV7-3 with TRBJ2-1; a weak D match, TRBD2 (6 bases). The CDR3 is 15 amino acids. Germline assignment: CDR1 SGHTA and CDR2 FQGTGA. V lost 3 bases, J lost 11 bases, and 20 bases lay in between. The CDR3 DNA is TGTGCCAGCAGCTTGGAGGGGTGGAACAATGAGCAGCAGTTCTTC. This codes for CASSLEGWNNEQQFF.

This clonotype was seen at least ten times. DNA of the CDR3: TGTGCCAGCAGAACAGAGTCCAATCAGCCCCAGCATTTT. Encoded protein: CASRTESNQPQHF. The chain employs TRBV2 and TRBJ1-5, with no clear D. Germline V lookup: CDR1 SNHLY, CDR2 FYNNEI. This CDR3 has 13 amino acids. V shed 6 bases and J shed 3 bases, with 9 bases lying between them.

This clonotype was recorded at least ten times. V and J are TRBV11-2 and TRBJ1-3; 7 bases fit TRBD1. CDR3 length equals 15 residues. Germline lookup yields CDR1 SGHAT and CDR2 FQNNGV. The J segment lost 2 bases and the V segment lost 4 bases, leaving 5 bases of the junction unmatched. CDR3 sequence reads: CASSSGGDTGNTIYF. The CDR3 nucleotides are TGTGCCAGCAGCTCAGGGGGGGACACTGGAAACACCATATATTTT.

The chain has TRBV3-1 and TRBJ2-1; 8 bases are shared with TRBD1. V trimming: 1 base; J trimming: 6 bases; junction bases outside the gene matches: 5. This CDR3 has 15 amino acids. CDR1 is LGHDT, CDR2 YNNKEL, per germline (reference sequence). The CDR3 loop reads CASSQVRDRGNEQFF. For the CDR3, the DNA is TGTGCCAGCAGCCAAGTTAGAGACAGGGGCAATGAGCAGTTCTTC.

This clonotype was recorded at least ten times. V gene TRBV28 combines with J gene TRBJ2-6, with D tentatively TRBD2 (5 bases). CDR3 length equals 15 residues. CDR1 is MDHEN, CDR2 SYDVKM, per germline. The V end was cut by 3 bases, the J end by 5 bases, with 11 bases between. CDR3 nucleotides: TGTGCCAGCAGTTTGGCAGGACTCTGGGCCAACGTCCTGACTTTC. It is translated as CASSLAGLWANVLTF.

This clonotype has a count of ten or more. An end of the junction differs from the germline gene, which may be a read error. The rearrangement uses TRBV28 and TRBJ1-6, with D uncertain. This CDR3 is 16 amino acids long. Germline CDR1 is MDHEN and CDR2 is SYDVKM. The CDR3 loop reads CASSLRLRGDNSPLRF. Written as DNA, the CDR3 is TGTGCCAGCAGTTTAAGGCTCCGAGGAGATAATTCACCCCTCCGCTTT.

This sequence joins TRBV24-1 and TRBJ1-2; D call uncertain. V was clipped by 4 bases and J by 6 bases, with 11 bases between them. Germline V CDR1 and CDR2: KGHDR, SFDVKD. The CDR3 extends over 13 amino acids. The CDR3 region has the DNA TGTGCCACCAGTGACGGCAGCCTGCATGGCTACACCTTC. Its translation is CATSDGSLHGYTF.

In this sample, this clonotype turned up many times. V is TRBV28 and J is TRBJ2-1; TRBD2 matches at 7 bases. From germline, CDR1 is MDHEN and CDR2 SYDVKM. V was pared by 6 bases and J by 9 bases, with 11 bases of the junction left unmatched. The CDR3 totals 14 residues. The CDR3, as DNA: TGTGCCAGCAGCCTCTCCCTCCCTAGCGGTGAGCAGTTCTTC. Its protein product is CASSLSLPSGEQFF.

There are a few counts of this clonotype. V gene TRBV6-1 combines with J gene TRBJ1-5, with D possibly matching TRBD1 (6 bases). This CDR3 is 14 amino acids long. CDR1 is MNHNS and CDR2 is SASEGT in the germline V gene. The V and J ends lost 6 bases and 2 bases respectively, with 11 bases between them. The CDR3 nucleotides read TGTGCCAGCAGACAGGGTTTAGGCAATCAGCCCCAGCATTTT. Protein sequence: CASRQGLGNQPQHF.

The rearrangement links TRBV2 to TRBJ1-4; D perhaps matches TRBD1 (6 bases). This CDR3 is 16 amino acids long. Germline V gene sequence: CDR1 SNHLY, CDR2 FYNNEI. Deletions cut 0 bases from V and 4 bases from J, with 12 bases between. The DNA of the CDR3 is TGTGCCAGCAGTGAAGCTCCCGGACAGTATAATGAAAAACTGTTTTTT. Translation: CASSEAPGQYNEKLFF.

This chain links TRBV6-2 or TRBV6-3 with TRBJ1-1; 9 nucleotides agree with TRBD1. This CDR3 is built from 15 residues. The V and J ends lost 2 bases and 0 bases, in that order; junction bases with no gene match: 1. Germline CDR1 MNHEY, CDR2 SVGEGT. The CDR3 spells CASSYRDRVNTEAFF. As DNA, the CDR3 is TGTGCCAGCAGTTACCGGGACAGGGTGAACACTGAAGCTTTCTTT.

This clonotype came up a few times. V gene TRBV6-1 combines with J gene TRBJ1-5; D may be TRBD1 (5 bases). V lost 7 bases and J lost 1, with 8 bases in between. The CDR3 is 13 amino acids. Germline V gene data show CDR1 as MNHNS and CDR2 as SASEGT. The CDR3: CASKGASNQPQHF. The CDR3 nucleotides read TGTGCCAGCAAAGGGGCAAGCAATCAGCCCCAGCATTTT.

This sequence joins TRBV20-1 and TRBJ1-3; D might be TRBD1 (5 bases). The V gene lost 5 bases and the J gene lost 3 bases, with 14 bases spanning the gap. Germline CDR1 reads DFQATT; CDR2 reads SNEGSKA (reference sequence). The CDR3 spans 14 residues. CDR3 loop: CSAGDPFFGNTIYF. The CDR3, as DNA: TGCAGTGCTGGGGACCCCTTCTTTGGAAACACCATATATTTT.

DNA for the CDR3: TGTGCCAGCAGCTCGGGACAGGGGGCGAGGGATGAAAAACTGTTTTTT. Its translation is CASSSGQGARDEKLFF. The chain links TRBV5-4 to TRBJ1-4; TRBD1 matches at 12 bases. This CDR3 region has 16 residues. Germline loops: CDR1 SGHNT, CDR2 YYREEE (reference sequence). V gave up 3 bases and J gave up 6 bases; unmatched junction bases: 6.

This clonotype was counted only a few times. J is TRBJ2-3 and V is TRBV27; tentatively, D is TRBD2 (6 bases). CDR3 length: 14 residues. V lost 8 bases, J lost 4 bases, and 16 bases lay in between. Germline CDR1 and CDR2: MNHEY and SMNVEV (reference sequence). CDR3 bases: TGTGCCAGCTTTGTTTCGGGGGTGGCAGATACGCAGTATTTT. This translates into CASFVSGVADTQYF.

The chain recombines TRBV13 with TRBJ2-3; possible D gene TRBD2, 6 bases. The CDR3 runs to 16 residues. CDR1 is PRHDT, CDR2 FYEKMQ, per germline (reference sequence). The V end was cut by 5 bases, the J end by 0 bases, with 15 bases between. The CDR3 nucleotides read TGTGCCAGCAGCAACCGGGACTCCGCGAGCACAGATACGCAGTATTTT. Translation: CASSNRDSASTDTQYF.

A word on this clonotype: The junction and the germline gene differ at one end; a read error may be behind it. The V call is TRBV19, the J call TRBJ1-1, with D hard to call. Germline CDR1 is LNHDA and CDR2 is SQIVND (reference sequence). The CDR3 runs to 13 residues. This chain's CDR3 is CASSIALNTEASF. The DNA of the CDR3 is TGTGCCAGTAGTATAGCCCTGAACACTGAAGCTTCCTTT.

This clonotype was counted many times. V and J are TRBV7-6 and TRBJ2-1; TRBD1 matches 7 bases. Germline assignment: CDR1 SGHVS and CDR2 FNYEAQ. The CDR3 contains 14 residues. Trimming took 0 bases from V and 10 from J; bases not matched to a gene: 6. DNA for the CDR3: TGTGCCAGCAGCTTAGCACCGGGACAGCCAGAGCAGTTCTTC. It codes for CASSLAPGQPEQFF.

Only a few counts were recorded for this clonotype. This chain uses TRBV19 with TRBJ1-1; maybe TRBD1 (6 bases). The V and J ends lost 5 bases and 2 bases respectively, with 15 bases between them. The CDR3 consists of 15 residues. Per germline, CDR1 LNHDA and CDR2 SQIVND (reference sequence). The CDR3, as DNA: TGTGCCAGTAGTCTGATCACAGGGAGCAACACTGAAGCTTTCTTT. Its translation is CASSLITGSNTEAFF.

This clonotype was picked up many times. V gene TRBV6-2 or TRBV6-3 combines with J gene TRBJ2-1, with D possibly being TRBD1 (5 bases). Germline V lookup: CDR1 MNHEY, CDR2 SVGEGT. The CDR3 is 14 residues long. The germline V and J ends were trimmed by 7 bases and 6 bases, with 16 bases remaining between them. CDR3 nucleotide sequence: TGTGCCAGCACTAAAGGGCTGACAGCCAATGAGCAGTTCTTC. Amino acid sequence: CASTKGLTANEQFF.

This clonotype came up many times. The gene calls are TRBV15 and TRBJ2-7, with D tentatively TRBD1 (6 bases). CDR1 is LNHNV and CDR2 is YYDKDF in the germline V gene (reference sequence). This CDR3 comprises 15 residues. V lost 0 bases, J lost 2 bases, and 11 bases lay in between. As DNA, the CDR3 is TGTGCCACCAGCAGAGATCCAGGACAGACCTACGAGCAGTACTTC. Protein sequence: CATSRDPGQTYEQYF.

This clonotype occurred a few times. CDR3 nucleotides: TGCAGCGTTGAAGGGTGGCAGGGGCGATCCTACGAGCAGTACTTC. Its protein is CSVEGWQGRSYEQYF. The chain joins TRBV29-1 to TRBJ2-7, with D maybe TRBD1 (6 bases). The length of the CDR3 is 15 residues. Germline V gives CDR1 SQVTM, CDR2 ANQGSEA. V dropped 1 base and J dropped 1 base, with 14 bases sitting between them.

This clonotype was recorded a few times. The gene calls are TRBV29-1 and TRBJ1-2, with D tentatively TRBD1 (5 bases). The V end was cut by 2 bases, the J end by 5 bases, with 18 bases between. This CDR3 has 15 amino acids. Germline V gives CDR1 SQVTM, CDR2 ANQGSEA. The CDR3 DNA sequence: TGCAGCGTTGAAACCCCGCAGGGCGCCTTGTATGGCTACACCTTC. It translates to CSVETPQGALYGYTF.

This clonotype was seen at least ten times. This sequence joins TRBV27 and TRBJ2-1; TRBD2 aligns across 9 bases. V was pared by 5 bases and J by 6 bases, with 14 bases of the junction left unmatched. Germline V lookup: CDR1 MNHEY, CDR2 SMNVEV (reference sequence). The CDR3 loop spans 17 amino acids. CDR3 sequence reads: CASSLWEASGMGNEQFF. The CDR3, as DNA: TGTGCCAGCAGTCTCTGGGAGGCTAGCGGGATGGGCAATGAGCAGTTCTTC.

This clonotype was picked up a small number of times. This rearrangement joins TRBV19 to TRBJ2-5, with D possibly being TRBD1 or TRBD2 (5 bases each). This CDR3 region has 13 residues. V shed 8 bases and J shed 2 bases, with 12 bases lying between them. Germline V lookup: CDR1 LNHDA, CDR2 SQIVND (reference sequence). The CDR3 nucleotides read TGTGCCAGTGCCGGGACCAGACAAGAGACCCAGTACTTC. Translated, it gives CASAGTRQETQYF.

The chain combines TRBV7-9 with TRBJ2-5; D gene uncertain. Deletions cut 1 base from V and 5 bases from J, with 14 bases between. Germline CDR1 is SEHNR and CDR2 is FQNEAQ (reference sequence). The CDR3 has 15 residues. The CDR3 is CASSLGPAQRETQYF. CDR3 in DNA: TGTGCCAGCAGCTTAGGGCCCGCCCAGAGGGAGACCCAGTACTTC.

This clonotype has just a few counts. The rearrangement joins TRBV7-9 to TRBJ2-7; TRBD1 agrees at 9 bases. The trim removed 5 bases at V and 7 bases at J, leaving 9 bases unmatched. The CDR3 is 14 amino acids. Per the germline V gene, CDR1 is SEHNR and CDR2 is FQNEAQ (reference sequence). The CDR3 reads CASSKGTGHGEQYF. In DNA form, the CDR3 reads TGTGCCAGCAGCAAAGGGACAGGGCATGGGGAGCAGTACTTC.